This TCR beta chain was documented in a study of vaccination and CD4 T cells after COVID-19. As for the study in general: As a positive control, some control cultures were given a CEFX pool, while others were given an HIV-1 Nef pool or no peptide.

Cultured CD4+ T-cell DNA underwent Oncomine TCR Beta short-read sequencing. After culture, CD4+ T cells served as the source for genomic DNA extraction. MiXCR, applied by TCRdb to the PCR reads, yields one record per CDR3 protein. Of just over 3,500 distinct CDR3 sequences detected, about two fifths appear once; the ten largest clones hold roughly 27%. Treatment in this sample: roughly ten-day PBMC culture with coronavirus spike peptide pools or control peptides (ViraFEST assay). When nine to ten days of culture had elapsed, CD4+ T cells were isolated by negative selection. This clonotype was recorded a few times. Its antigen is still unknown. The CDR3 is 16 amino acids. The germline V gene encodes CDR1 ENHRY and CDR2 SYGVKD. V dropped 7 bases and J dropped 4 bases, with 22 bases sitting between them.

The chain joins TRBV10-3 to TRBJ1-1; D unclear. The source is a human donor who had recovered from COVID-19. Specimen: CD4+ T cells from blood, cultured in vitro. CDR3 sequence reads: CAITRETPTMSTEAFF. The CDR3, as DNA: TGTGCCATCACCCGGGAAACCCCTACCATGAGCACTGAAGCTTTCTTT.